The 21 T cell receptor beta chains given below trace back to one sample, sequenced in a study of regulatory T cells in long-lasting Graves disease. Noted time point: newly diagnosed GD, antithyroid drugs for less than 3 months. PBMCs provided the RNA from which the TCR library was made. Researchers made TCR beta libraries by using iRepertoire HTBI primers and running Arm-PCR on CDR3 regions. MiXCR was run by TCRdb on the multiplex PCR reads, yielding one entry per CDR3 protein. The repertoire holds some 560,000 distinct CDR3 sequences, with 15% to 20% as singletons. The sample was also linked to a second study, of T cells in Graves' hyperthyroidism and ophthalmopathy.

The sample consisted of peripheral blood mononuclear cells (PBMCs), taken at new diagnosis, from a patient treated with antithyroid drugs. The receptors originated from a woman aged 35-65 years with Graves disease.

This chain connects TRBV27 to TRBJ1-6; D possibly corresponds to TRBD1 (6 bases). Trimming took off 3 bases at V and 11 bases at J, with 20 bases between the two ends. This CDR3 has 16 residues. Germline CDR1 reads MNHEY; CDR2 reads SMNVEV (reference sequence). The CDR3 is CASSFNPSGGAAPLHF. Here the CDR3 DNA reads TGTGCCAGCAGTTTTAATCCCTCCGGGGGCGCGGCACCCCTCCACTTT.

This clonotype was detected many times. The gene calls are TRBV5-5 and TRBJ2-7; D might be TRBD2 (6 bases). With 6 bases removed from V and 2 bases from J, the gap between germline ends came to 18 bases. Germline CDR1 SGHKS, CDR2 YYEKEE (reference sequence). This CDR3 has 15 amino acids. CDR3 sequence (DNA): TGTGCCAGCACCAAGGGAGGTGGGTTAACCTACGAGCAGTACTTC. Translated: CASTKGGGLTYEQYF.

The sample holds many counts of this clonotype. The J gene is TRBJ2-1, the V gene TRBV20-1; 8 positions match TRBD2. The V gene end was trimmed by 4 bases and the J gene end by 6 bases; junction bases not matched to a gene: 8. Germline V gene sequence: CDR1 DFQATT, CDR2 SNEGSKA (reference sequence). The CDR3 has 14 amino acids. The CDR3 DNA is TGCAGTGCTACTAGATCGACTAGCGCCAATGAGCAGTTCTTC. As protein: CSATRSTSANEQFF.

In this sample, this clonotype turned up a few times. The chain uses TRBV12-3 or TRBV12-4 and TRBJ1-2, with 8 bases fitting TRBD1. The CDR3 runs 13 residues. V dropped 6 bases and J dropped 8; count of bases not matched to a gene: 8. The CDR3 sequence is CASRPGQGVGYTF. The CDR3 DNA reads TGTGCCAGCAGACCCGGACAGGGTGTGGGCTACACCTTC.

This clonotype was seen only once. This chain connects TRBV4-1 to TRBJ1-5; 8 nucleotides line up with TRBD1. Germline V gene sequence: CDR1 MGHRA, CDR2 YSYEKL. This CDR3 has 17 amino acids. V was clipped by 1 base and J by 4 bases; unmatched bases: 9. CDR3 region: CASSQGPGGRRNQPQHF. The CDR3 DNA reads TGCGCCAGCAGCCAAGGCCCAGGGGGCCGGAGGAATCAGCCCCAGCATTTT.

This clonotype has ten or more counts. CDR3 residues: CASSFRTSYGYTF. CDR3 nucleotides: TGTGCCAGCAGTTTCCGGACAAGCTATGGCTACACCTTC. This chain uses TRBV12-3 or TRBV12-4 with TRBJ1-2; tentative D call: TRBD1 (5 bases). The V gene lost 3 bases and the J gene lost 4 bases, with 9 bases spanning the gap. CDR3 length: 13 amino acids.

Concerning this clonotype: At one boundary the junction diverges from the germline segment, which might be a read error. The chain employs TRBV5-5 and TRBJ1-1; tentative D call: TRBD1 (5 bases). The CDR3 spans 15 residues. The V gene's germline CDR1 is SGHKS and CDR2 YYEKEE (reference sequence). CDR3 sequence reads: CASSLEGAGGTEASF. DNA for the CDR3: TGTGCCAGCAGCTTAGAGGGAGCGGGGGGAACTGAAGCTTCCTTT.

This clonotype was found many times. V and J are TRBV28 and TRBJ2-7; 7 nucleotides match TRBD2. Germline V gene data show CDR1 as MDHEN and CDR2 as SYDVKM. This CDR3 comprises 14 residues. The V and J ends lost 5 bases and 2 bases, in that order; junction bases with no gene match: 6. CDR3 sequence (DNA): TGTGCCAGCAGTGGGGGAGGGAAAACCTACGAGCAGTACTTC. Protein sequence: CASSGGGKTYEQYF.

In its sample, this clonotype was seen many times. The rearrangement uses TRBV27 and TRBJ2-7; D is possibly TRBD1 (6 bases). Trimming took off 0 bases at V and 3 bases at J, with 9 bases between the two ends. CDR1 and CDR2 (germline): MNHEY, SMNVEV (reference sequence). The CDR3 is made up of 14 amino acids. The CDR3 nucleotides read TGTGCCAGCAGTTTATCGATAGGGGGCTACGAGCAGTACTTC. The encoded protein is CASSLSIGGYEQYF.

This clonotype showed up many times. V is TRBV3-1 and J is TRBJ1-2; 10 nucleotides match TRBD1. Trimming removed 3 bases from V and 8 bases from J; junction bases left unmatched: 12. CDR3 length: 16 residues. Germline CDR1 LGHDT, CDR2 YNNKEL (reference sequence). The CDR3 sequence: CASSHEPWTGGRGYTF. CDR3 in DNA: TGTGCCAGCAGCCATGAGCCTTGGACAGGGGGAAGGGGCTACACCTTC.

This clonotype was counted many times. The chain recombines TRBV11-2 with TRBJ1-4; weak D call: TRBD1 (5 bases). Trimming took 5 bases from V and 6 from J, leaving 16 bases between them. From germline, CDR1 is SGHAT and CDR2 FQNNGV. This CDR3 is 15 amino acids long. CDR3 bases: TGTGCCAGCAGCCCATATGGTGGGACCTATGAAAAACTGTTTTTT. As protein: CASSPYGGTYEKLFF.

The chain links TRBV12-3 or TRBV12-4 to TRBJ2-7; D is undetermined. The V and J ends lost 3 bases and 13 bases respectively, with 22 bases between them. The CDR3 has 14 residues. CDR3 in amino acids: CASSLGSSQPSVYF. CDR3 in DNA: TGTGCCAGCAGTTTGGGCAGTTCTCAGCCATCCGTTTACTTC.

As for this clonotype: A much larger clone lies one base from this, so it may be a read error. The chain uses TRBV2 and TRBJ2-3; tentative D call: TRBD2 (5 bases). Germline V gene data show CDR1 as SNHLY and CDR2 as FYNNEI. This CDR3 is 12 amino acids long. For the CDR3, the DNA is TGTACCAGCAATAGCGACACAGATACGCAGTATTTT. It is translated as CTSNSDTDTQYF.

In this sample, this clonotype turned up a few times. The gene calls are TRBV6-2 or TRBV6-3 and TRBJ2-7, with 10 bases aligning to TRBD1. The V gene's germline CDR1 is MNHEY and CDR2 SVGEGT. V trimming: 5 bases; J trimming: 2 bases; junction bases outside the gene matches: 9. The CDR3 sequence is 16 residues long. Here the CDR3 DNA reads TGTGCCAGCAGTGAAGCGAAAGGGACAGGGGCCTACGAGCAGTACTTC. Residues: CASSEAKGTGAYEQYF.

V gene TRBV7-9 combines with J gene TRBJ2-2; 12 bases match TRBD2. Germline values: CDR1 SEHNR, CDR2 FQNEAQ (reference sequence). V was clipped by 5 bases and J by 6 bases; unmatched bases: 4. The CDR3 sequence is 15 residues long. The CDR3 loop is CASSRLAGGPGELFF. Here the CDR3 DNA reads TGTGCCAGCAGCCGTCTAGCGGGGGGGCCCGGGGAGCTGTTTTTT.

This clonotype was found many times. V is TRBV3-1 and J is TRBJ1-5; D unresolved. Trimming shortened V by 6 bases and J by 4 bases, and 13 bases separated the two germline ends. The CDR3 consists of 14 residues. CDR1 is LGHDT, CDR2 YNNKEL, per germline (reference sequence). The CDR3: CASSHSGDNQPQHF. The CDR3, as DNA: TGTGCCAGCAGTCACTCCGGGGATAATCAGCCCCAGCATTTT.

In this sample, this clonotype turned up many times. This chain's CDR3 is CASSATGYGYTF. The CDR3 DNA sequence: TGTGCCAGCAGCGCGACAGGGTATGGCTACACCTTC. The chain recombines TRBV9 with TRBJ1-2; 7 bases align to TRBD1. The J segment lost 5 bases and the V segment lost 3 bases, leaving 1 base of the junction unmatched. Looked up from germline, CDR1 is SGDLS and CDR2 is YYNGEE. The CDR3 runs 12 residues. The full variable domain, completed using reference TRBV9 and TRBJ1-2, is DSGVTQTPKHLITATGQRVTLRCSPRSGDLSVYWYQQSLDQGLQFLIQYYNGEERAKGNILERFSAQQFPDLHSELNLSSLELGDSALYFCASSATGYGYTFGSGTRLTVV.

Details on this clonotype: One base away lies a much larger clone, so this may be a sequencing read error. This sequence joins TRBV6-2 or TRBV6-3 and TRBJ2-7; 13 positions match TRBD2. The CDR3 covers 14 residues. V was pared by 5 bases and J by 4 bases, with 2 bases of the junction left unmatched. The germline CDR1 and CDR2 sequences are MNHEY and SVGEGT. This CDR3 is CASSGTSGVYEQYF. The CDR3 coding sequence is TGTGCCAGCAGTGGGACTAGCGGGGTATACGAGCAGTACTTC.

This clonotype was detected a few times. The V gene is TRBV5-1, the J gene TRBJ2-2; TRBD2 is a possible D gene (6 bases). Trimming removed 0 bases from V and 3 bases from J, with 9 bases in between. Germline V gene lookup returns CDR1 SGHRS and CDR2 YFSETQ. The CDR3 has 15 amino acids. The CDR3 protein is CASSLVASDTGELFF. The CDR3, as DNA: TGCGCCAGCAGCTTGGTGGCTAGCGACACCGGGGAGCTGTTTTTT.

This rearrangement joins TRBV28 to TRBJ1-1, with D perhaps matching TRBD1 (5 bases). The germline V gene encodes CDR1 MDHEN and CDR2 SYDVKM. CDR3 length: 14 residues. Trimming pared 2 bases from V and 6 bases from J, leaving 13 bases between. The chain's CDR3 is CASSLKVRAAEAFF. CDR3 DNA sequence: TGTGCCAGCAGTTTAAAGGTCAGGGCGGCTGAAGCTTTCTTT.

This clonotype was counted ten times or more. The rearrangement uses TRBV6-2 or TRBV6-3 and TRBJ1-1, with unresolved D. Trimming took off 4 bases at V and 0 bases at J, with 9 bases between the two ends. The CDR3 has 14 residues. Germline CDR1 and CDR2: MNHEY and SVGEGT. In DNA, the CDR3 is TGTGCCAGCAGTTCCGACTGGGTGAACACTGAAGCTTTCTTT. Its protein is CASSSDWVNTEAFF.